This T cell receptor (beta chain) was profiled in a study of T cell changes during pregnancy in multiple sclerosis. Sequenced by immunoSEQ multiplex PCR; TCRdb stores in-frame clones only, minus some. This sample yields roughly 41,000 clones, of which 70% to 90% are seen a single time; around 7.2% belongs to the top ten. CDR3 length equals 15 residues. Trimming took off 6 bases at V and 0 bases at J, with 14 bases between the two ends. CDR1 and CDR2 (germline): MNHEY, SMNVEV (reference sequence). The V and J genes are TRBV27 and TRBJ1-1; no reliable D call. This specimen was CD8+ T cells from peripheral blood mononuclear cells, taken in the third trimester of pregnancy. The receptor comes from a female donor with multiple sclerosis, enrolled in a pregnancy study. Here the CDR3 reads CASSRWAAMNTEAFF. The CDR3 DNA reads TGTGCCAGCAGCCGGTGGGCAGCCATGAACACTGAAGCTTTCTTT.